These 20 T cell receptor beta chains were sequenced from one sample in a study of T cell clonotyping in hematopoietic cell transplantation. Method: immunoSEQ multiplex PCR; TCRdb's copy keeps in-frame clones and lacks some. The data hold about 41,000 clones, with around 96% observed a single time. The sample consisted of peripheral blood mononuclear cells. The receptors originated from a man aged 25 to 40 in good health. Some clones in this sample may be carry-over from other donors' samples.

The chain carries TRBV11-3 and TRBJ2-7; 8 bases are a match to TRBD2. CDR3 length: 16 amino acids. Losses at the gene ends were 5 bases for V and 0 bases for J; bases not matched to a gene: 9. Germline V gene sequence: CDR1 SGHNT, CDR2 YENEEA. As DNA, the CDR3 is TGTGCCAGCAGCCCCAAACCAGGACTAGCCTCCTACGAGCAGTACTTC. It is translated as CASSPKPGLASYEQYF.

The chain is built from TRBV7-8 and TRBJ2-6, with a possible D match to TRBD1 (5 bases). V lost 1 base and J 1 base, leaving 8 bases between the germline ends. Germline CDR1 SGHVS, CDR2 FQNEAQ. This CDR3 has 16 residues. The CDR3 DNA follows: TGTGCCAGCAGCTTAGGGGGCGGATCTGGGGCCAACGTCCTGACTTTC. Protein product: CASSLGGGSGANVLTF.

The chain links TRBV7-2 to TRBJ2-2; unclear D gene. The ends were cut back, 0 bases at V and 4 bases at J, with 3 bases in the middle. The CDR3 totals 13 residues. Germline loops: CDR1 SGHTA, CDR2 FQGNSA. Here the CDR3 DNA reads TGTGCCAGCAGCTTAGCCCGCACCGGGGAGCTGTTTTTT. It is translated as CASSLARTGELFF.

The V call is TRBV19, the J call TRBJ1-2, with 10 bases fitting TRBD1. The junction had 8 bases not matched to a gene; V was cut back by 5 bases and J by 2 bases. Per the germline V gene, CDR1 is LNHDA and CDR2 is SQIVND (reference sequence). The CDR3 extends over 16 amino acids. Here the CDR3 reads CASSQDRGGFNYGYTF. CDR3 bases: TGTGCCAGTAGTCAGGACAGGGGGGGGTTCAACTATGGCTACACCTTC.

The V gene is TRBV29-1, the J gene TRBJ2-4, with D possibly TRBD2 on 6 matching bases. CDR3 length: 14 residues. Trimming removed 4 bases at V and 1 base at J, with 11 bases between. Looked up from germline, CDR1 is SQVTM and CDR2 is ANQGSEA. CDR3 amino acids: CSVVRAGAKNIQYF. The CDR3 nucleotides are TGCAGCGTTGTGAGGGCGGGGGCCAAAAACATTCAGTACTTC.

The chain combines TRBV29-1 with TRBJ2-1; the D is unclear. CDR1 and CDR2 from the germline V gene are SQVTM and ANQGSEA. Trimming shortened V by 3 bases and J by 10 bases, and 10 bases separated the two germline ends. The CDR3 loop spans 11 amino acids. The CDR3 loop is CSVELTLEQFF. For the CDR3, the DNA is TGCAGCGTTGAGCTGACACTCGAGCAGTTCTTC.

The chain uses TRBV29-1 and TRBJ2-5; D ambiguous. V lost 7 bases and J 2 bases, leaving 14 bases between the germline ends. The CDR3 sequence is 13 residues long. Germline values: CDR1 SQVTM, CDR2 ANQGSEA. The CDR3 sequence: CSAGFVGQETQYF. The DNA of the CDR3 is TGCAGCGCTGGGTTTGTGGGGCAAGAGACCCAGTACTTC.

This CDR3 reads CASAGGWGDTQYF. The CDR3, as DNA: TGTGCCAGTGCAGGGGGCTGGGGAGATACGCAGTATTTT. This chain connects TRBV27 to TRBJ2-3; 8 bases are shared with TRBD1. The V gene's germline CDR1 is MNHEY and CDR2 SMNVEV (reference sequence). The CDR3 runs 13 residues. Trimming removed 9 bases from V and 5 bases from J; junction bases left unmatched: 7.

This clone was counted once. The chain couples TRBV2 to TRBJ1-6; TRBD1 aligns across 9 bases. Trimming removed 6 bases from V and 11 bases from J; junction bases left unmatched: 11. The V gene's germline CDR1 is SNHLY and CDR2 FYNNEI. The length of the CDR3 is 15 residues. CDR3 in DNA: TGTGCCAGCAGGAAACCGGGACAGGGTCGGGCACCCCTCCACTTT. Its translation is CASRKPGQGRAPLHF.

The genes are TRBV11-2 and TRBJ1-1; D is uncertain. CDR3 length: 16 amino acids. Trimming took 8 bases from V and 1 from J, leaving 20 bases between them. Germline-derived CDR1 and CDR2 are SGHAT and FQNNGV. CDR3 sequence: CASGVKSQVKNTEAFF. The CDR3 DNA reads as TGTGCCAGCGGGGTTAAGTCGCAGGTGAAGAACACTGAAGCTTTCTTT.

The chain links TRBV9 to TRBJ1-2; D may be TRBD1 (5 bases). The germline V gene has CDR1 SGDLS and CDR2 YYNGEE. CDR3 size: 13 residues. Trimming took off 4 bases at V and 4 bases at J, with 11 bases between the two ends. The CDR3 DNA sequence: TGTGCCAGCAGCATACAGGACTCCTATGGCTACACCTTC. Its protein product is CASSIQDSYGYTF.

The chain uses TRBV19 and TRBJ2-7; D tentatively fits TRBD1 or TRBD2 (5 bases each). Germline V gives CDR1 LNHDA, CDR2 SQIVND (reference sequence). The V and J ends lost 3 bases and 12 bases respectively, with 15 bases between them. CDR3 length equals 12 residues. Here the CDR3 reads CASSMGEGESYF. The CDR3, as DNA: TGTGCCAGTAGTATGGGCGAAGGGGAGTCGTACTTC.

This chain uses TRBV19 with TRBJ1-5; D possibly corresponds to TRBD1 (6 bases). V gave up 7 bases and J gave up 1 base, with 20 bases separating them. The length of the CDR3 is 17 residues. Germline assignment: CDR1 LNHDA and CDR2 SQIVND (reference sequence). The CDR3, as DNA: TGTGCCAGTAAAGGGGGGATAAGGAGTCACAGCAATCAGCCCCAGCATTTT. Protein: CASKGGIRSHSNQPQHF.

The chain has TRBV4-3 and TRBJ1-1; 7 bases agree with TRBD1. The CDR3 length is 18 residues. Germline V gene lookup returns CDR1 LGHNA and CDR2 YSLEER. J was trimmed by 1 base and V by 1 base; bases with no gene match: 12. CDR3 nucleotides: TGCGCCAGCAGCCAAGGGTTGGACAGGCGGGATGAGAACACTGAAGCTTTCTTT. It yields the protein CASSQGLDRRDENTEAFF.

The rearrangement links TRBV5-1 to TRBJ2-7; D is perhaps TRBD2 (6 bases). This CDR3 is 15 amino acids long. Between the trimmed V and J ends, which lost 1 base and 3 bases, there was a span of 14 bases. CDR1 SGHRS and CDR2 YFSETQ come from the germline V gene. The CDR3 DNA is TGCGCCAGCAGCTTGTTGGGAGGACAAAACTACGAGCAGTACTTC. It codes for CASSLLGGQNYEQYF.

The chain carries TRBV19 and TRBJ1-5; D is uncertain. Trimming removed 3 bases at V and 7 bases at J, with 7 bases between. The CDR3 covers 12 residues. Germline CDR1 LNHDA, CDR2 SQIVND (reference sequence). The CDR3 loop reads CASSILEQPQHF. In DNA, the CDR3 is TGTGCCAGTAGTATCTTAGAACAGCCCCAGCATTTT.

This chain connects TRBV7-3 to TRBJ2-6; D call uncertain. The germline V and J ends were trimmed by 9 bases and 0 bases, with 15 bases remaining between them. This CDR3 is 16 amino acids long. Germline V gene lookup returns CDR1 SGHTA and CDR2 FQGTGA. The CDR3, as DNA: TGTGCCAGAAGCCCCCAAGGTCTCTCTGGGGCCAACGTCCTGACTTTC. Translating it yields CARSPQGLSGANVLTF.

The chain uses TRBV9 and TRBJ2-2, with TRBD1 as a possible D gene (5 bases). V lost 3 bases, J lost 3 bases, and 15 bases lay in between. Germline V CDR1 and CDR2: SGDLS, YYNGEE. This CDR3 has 16 residues. The CDR3 DNA reads as TGTGCCAGCAGCGCGCCAGGGCAGTGGGACACCGGGGAGCTGTTTTTT. Translating gives CASSAPGQWDTGELFF. Filled out from reference TRBV9 and TRBJ2-2, the complete variable domain reads DSGVTQTPKHLITATGQRVTLRCSPRSGDLSVYWYQQSLDQGLQFLIQYYNGEERAKGNILERFSAQQFPDLHSELNLSSLELGDSALYFCASSAPGQWDTGELFFGEGSRLTVL.

The genes are TRBV28 and TRBJ1-5; D possibly corresponds to TRBD1 (5 bases). Trimming pared 6 bases from V and 7 bases from J, leaving 16 bases between. The V gene's germline CDR1 is MDHEN and CDR2 SYDVKM. CDR3 length: 14 residues. The CDR3 spells CASSPFGAGQPQHF. CDR3 DNA: TGTGCCAGCAGCCCCTTCGGGGCTGGACAGCCCCAGCATTTT.

The CDR3: CATNRDKIGNEQFF. The CDR3 region has the DNA TGTGCCACAAACCGGGACAAAATAGGGAATGAGCAGTTCTTC. J is TRBJ2-1 and V is TRBV6-5, with D perhaps TRBD1 (6 bases). CDR1 MNHEY and CDR2 SVGAGI come from the germline V gene. V lost 10 bases, J lost 7 bases, and 20 bases lay in between. This CDR3 is built from 14 residues.